This entry concerns a single TCR beta chain. Under the authors' procedure: For nucleated cells, counts were estimated from reference gene primer amplification. Only in-frame clones appear in the TCRdb table, and some are missing; sequencing was by immunoSEQ multiplex PCR. V and J calls and clone size are those listed in that table; D and trimming were worked out from the DNA. The top ten hold 5.5% of the sample, which has 110,000 or so clones, more than 70% seen once. The data are from a study of blood T cell repertoires in COVID-19. Across the whole study: Italy, Spain and the United States were the sources of the convalescent and acute COVID-19 samples.

This TCR was recovered from a woman in her fifties or sixties with COVID-19, enrolled during active disease. The specimen was peripheral blood.

The CDR3 spells CASSLRLGVKGSYEQYF. Written as DNA, the CDR3 is TGTGCCAGCAGTCTGAGGTTAGGGGTTAAGGGCTCCTACGAGCAGTACTTC. The V gene is TRBV27, the J gene TRBJ2-7, with D maybe TRBD1 (5 bases). Trimming removed 5 bases from V and 0 bases from J, with 20 bases in between. The CDR3 contains 17 residues. Germline V gene data show CDR1 as MNHEY and CDR2 as SMNVEV (reference sequence).